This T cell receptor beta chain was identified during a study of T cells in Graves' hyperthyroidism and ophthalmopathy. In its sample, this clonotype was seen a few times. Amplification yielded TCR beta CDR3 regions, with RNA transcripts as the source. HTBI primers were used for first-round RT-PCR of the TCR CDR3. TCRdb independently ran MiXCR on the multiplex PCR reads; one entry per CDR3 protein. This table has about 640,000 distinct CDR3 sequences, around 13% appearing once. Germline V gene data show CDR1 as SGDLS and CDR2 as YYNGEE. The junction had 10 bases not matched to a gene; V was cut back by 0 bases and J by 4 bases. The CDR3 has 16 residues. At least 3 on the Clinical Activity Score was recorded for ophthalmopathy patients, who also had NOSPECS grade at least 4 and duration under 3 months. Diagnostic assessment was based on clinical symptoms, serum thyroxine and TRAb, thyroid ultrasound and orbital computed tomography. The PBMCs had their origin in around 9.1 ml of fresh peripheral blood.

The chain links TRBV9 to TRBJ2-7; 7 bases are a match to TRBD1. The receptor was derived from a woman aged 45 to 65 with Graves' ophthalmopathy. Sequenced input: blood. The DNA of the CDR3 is TGTGCCAGCAGCGTAGTCGAGGGGGCAGAAGCTTACGAGCAGTACTTC. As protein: CASSVVEGAEAYEQYF.